This TCR beta chain was retrieved from a study of blood T cell repertoires in COVID-19. Study details: Samples of COVID-19 (acute and convalescent) were obtained from the United States, Italy and Spain.

The CDR3 has 14 amino acids. The data were produced by immunoSEQ multiplex PCR, yet TCRdb's version contains in-frame clones alone and is incomplete. The data hold 200,000 to 250,000 clones, with approximately 80% observed a single time. Sequencing was carried out using peripheral blood. The rearrangement joins TRBV21-1 to TRBJ1-4; the D call in the table, TRBD1, was not verified against the DNA. TRBV21-1 is reported as a pseudogene. This TCR came from a human donor in a cohort sampled during active COVID-19. CDR3 coding DNA: TGTGCCGGCGGACAGGGGGCAGATAATGAAAAACTGTTTTTT. This translates into CAGGQGADNEKLFF.